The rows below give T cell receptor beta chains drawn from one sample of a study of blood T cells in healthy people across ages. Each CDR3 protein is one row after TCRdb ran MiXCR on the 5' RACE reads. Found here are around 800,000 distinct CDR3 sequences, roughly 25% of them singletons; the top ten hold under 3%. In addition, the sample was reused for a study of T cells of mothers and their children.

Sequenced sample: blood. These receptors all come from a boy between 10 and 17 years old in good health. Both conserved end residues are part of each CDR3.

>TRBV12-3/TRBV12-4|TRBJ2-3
CASSRVRSTDTQYF
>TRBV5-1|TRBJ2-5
CASSLSTTQETQYF
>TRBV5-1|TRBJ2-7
CASSVDRGVYEQYF
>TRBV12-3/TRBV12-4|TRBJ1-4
CASSLGELDEKLFF
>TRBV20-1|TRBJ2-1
CSAWLTSGGSGNEQFF
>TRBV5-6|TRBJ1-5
CARGAGGQPQHF
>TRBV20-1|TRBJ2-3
CSAFGGTDTQYF
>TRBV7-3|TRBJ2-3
CASSPYRGRATDTQYF
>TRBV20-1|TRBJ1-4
CSAHSGGEKLFF
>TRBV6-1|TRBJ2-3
CASRFQGSSTDTQYF
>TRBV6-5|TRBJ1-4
CASSSPGGVDEKLFF
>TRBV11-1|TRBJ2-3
CASSLRGLRTDTQYF
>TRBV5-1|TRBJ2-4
CASSLDGHSKNIQYF
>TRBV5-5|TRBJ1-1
CASSFSPGVIMNTEAFF
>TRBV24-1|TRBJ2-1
CATSDGTGRNEQFF
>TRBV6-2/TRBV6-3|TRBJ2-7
CASSYGLVYEQYF